This section outlines one T cell receptor (beta chain) sequence together with its context. The sample originates from a study of blood T cell repertoires in COVID-19. For the study at large: There were acute and convalescent COVID-19 samples, and they came from the United States, Italy and Spain.

The CDR3 length is 14 residues. Germline loops: CDR1 SGHNT, CDR2 YENEEA. V was cut by 4 bases and J by 1 base, with 10 bases left in between. Assay: immunoSEQ multiplex PCR; the TCRdb copy retains only in-frame clones and omits some. The top ten clones hold about 2% of a sample with 200,000 or so clones, more than 80% of them seen once. The TCR sequence derives from a man in his 60s who had recovered from COVID-19. The V and J genes are TRBV11-3 and TRBJ2-5; possible D gene TRBD1, 6 bases. Material: PBMCs or T cells enriched from blood (not recorded which). The CDR3 DNA reads as TGTGCCAGCAGCTCCAGACAGGTCCAAGAGACCCAGTACTTC. Translating it yields CASSSRQVQETQYF.